The source of this TCR beta chain is a study of read filtering for tumor transcriptome and immune sequencing. Broader study findings: IR-seq captured clonotypes deeper and more reliably than RNA-seq.

There are many counts of this clonotype. Its specificity is unknown. From roughly 400 ng of RNA, a library with molecular barcoded alpha/delta and beta/gamma adaptors was made. TCRdb reprocessed the reads via MiXCR and lists one record per CDR3 protein. Here the sample spans over 80,000 distinct CDR3 sequences, 9% to 15% being singletons. Germline assignment: CDR1 ENHRY and CDR2 SYGVKD. Trimming shortened V by 0 bases and J by 9 bases, and 15 bases separated the two germline ends. The CDR3 runs 15 residues. The chain couples TRBV10-3 to TRBJ2-1, with D possibly being TRBD2 (6 bases). The sequence was obtained from a donor at least 40 years old with multiple myeloma. Sequenced material: a population of CD138-negative cells sorted from bone marrow. CDR3 sequence (DNA): TGTGCCATCAGTGAGTCCTTTTCGGGAGAGGTTGAGCAGTTCTTC. Translating it yields CAISESFSGEVEQFF.